Presented here are 25 T cell receptor beta chains from one specimen sequenced in a study of blood T cell repertoires in COVID-19. Produced via immunoSEQ multiplex PCR; TCRdb's table is partial and in-frame only. The data contain under 300,000 clones, roughly 90% of them singletons. The sequenced sample consisted of PBMCs or T cells enriched from blood (not recorded which). These TCRs come from a woman aged 45 to 65 who had recovered from COVID-19.

The rearrangement links TRBV2 to TRBJ1-2; no firm D call. Germline V CDR1 and CDR2: SNHLY, FYNNEI. The CDR3 is made up of 13 amino acids. Trimming pared 3 bases from V and 1 base from J, leaving 6 bases between. CDR3 sequence: CASSDTVNYGYTF. CDR3 in DNA: TGTGCCAGCAGTGATACAGTTAACTATGGCTACACCTTC.

The J gene is TRBJ2-2, the V gene TRBV4-2, with 8 bases aligning to TRBD2. CDR1 LGHNA and CDR2 YNFKEQ come from the germline V gene. The V segment lost 2 bases and the J segment 7 bases; nucleotides outside the gene matches: 12. CDR3 length equals 17 residues. CDR3 nucleotides: TGTGCCAGCAGCCAACAACCGGGACTAGTGGGCGGCGGGGAGCTGTTTTTT. It specifies CASSQQPGLVGGGELFF.

V is TRBV7-9 and J is TRBJ1-2; unclear D gene. Germline values: CDR1 SEHNR, CDR2 FQNEAQ (reference sequence). V lost 1 base to trimming and J lost 8 bases, with 11 bases between them. This CDR3 has 13 residues. The CDR3 is CASSLDSGRGYTF. CDR3 sequence (DNA): TGTGCCAGCAGCTTAGATTCGGGTCGGGGCTACACCTTC.

The chain recombines TRBV5-5 with TRBJ2-3; D possibly corresponds to TRBD2 (5 bases). This CDR3 region has 15 residues. V was trimmed by 0 bases and J by 2 bases, leaving 10 bases between them. Per the germline V gene, CDR1 is SGHKS and CDR2 is YYEKEE (reference sequence). The CDR3 region has the DNA TGTGCCAGCAGCTTGGCCGGGAACCCCACAGATACGCAGTATTTT. Translation gives CASSLAGNPTDTQYF.

V and J are TRBV28 and TRBJ2-1, with a possible D match to TRBD1 (6 bases). The CDR3 sequence is 14 residues long. Trimming stripped 5 bases from V and 3 bases from J, with 11 bases between. Germline V lookup: CDR1 MDHEN, CDR2 SYDVKM. The CDR3 protein is CASSPPTGYNEQFF. The CDR3 coding sequence is TGTGCCAGCAGTCCTCCGACAGGCTACAATGAGCAGTTCTTC.

The chain couples TRBV28 to TRBJ2-1; D is ambiguous. The CDR3 has 13 amino acids. CDR1 and CDR2 (germline): MDHEN, SYDVKM. Trimming pared 5 bases from V and 12 bases from J, leaving 17 bases between. The CDR3: CASSHLNSPGQFF. CDR3 sequence (DNA): TGTGCCAGCAGTCACCTCAACTCGCCGGGGCAGTTCTTC.

This chain connects TRBV5-5 to TRBJ2-3; D might be TRBD2 (5 bases). Trimming shortened V by 1 base and J by 1 base, and 7 bases separated the two germline ends. Germline loops: CDR1 SGHKS, CDR2 YYEKEE (reference sequence). This CDR3 contains 14 residues. This CDR3 reads CASSLTRGTDTQYF. The CDR3 DNA sequence: TGTGCCAGCAGCTTGACGAGGGGCACAGATACGCAGTATTTT.

The CDR3 loop reads CASSFGGTANYGYTF. Written as DNA, the CDR3 is TGCGCCAGCAGCTTCGGGGGTACGGCTAACTATGGCTACACCTTC. The chain couples TRBV5-1 to TRBJ1-2; the D gene is possibly TRBD1 (5 bases). V was trimmed by 2 bases and J by 0 bases, leaving 11 bases between them. This CDR3 spans 15 amino acids. Germline loops: CDR1 SGHRS, CDR2 YFSETQ.

The chain uses TRBV30 and TRBJ2-7; D is unresolved. The germline V and J ends were trimmed by 0 bases and 3 bases, with 15 bases remaining between them. This CDR3 region has 15 residues. Germline CDR1 is GTSNPN and CDR2 is SVGIG (reference sequence). Here the CDR3 DNA reads TGTGCCTGGAGTGTACAAGTATCATGGAGCTACGAGCAGTACTTC. It specifies CAWSVQVSWSYEQYF.

In this sample, this clone turned up once. The V call is TRBV27, the J call TRBJ1-2; no definite D call. Trimming took off 8 bases at V and 8 bases at J, with 21 bases between the two ends. Germline loops: CDR1 MNHEY, CDR2 SMNVEV (reference sequence). The CDR3 is 14 amino acids. The CDR3 region is CASGRWSYAGGYTF. The CDR3 DNA sequence: TGTGCCAGCGGCCGGTGGTCTTATGCGGGGGGCTACACCTTC.

This clone has only one observation. The rearrangement joins TRBV30 to TRBJ1-1; 7 bases match TRBD1. Unmatched junction bases numbered 6, after V lost 1 base and J lost 4 bases. Looked up from germline, CDR1 is GTSNPN and CDR2 is SVGIG (reference sequence). This CDR3 has 14 amino acids. The CDR3 is CAWSENRGRTEAFF. The CDR3, as DNA: TGTGCCTGGAGTGAAAACAGGGGACGCACTGAAGCTTTCTTT. The full variable domain, in which reference TRBV30 and TRBJ1-1 provide the parts outside the CDR3, is SQTIHQWPATLVQPVGSPLSLECTVEGTSNPNLYWYRQAAGRGLQLLFYSVGIGQISSEVPQNLSASRPQDRQFILSSKKLLLSDSGFYLCAWSENRGRTEAFFGQGTRLTVV.

CDR3 sequence (DNA): TGTGCCAGCAATCTAGCGGGACAAGAGACCCAGTACTTC. Its protein product is CASNLAGQETQYF. The chain uses TRBV7-8 and TRBJ2-5; 9 bases are a match to TRBD2. Germline V gene lookup returns CDR1 SGHVS and CDR2 FQNEAQ. This CDR3 has 13 residues. J gave up 2 bases and V 7 bases, and 2 bases lay outside the gene matches.

The V gene is TRBV28, the J gene TRBJ1-4; D is undetermined. Germline loops: CDR1 MDHEN, CDR2 SYDVKM. There are 16 residues in the CDR3. Trimming stripped 5 bases from V and 0 bases from J, with 13 bases between. The CDR3 loop is CASSPLLTATNEKLFF. Written as DNA, the CDR3 is TGTGCCAGCAGTCCCCTTCTGACTGCAACTAATGAAAAACTGTTTTTT. Complete variable domain (other parts from reference TRBV28 and TRBJ1-4): DVKVTQSSRYLVKRTGEKVFLECVQDMDHENMFWYRQDPGLGLRLIYFSYDVKMKEKGDIPEGYSVSREKKERFSLILESASTNQTSMYLCASSPLLTATNEKLFFGSGTQLSVL.

This chain joins TRBV28 and TRBJ1-2, with a possible D match to TRBD1 (6 bases). Germline CDR1 reads MDHEN; CDR2 reads SYDVKM. This CDR3 has 12 residues. Deletions cut 4 bases from V and 5 bases from J, with 8 bases between. CDR3: CASSYREYGYTF. Written as DNA, the CDR3 is TGTGCCAGCAGTTACAGGGAATATGGCTACACCTTC.

V gene TRBV19 combines with J gene TRBJ2-1; D uncertain. Germline CDR1 LNHDA, CDR2 SQIVND (reference sequence). The CDR3 covers 12 residues. V was trimmed by 6 bases and J by 5 bases, leaving 8 bases between them. This chain's CDR3 is CASRSIDNEQFF. CDR3 DNA sequence: TGTGCCAGTAGATCCATAGACAATGAGCAGTTCTTC. The full variable domain, completed using reference TRBV19 and TRBJ2-1, is DGGITQSPKYLFRKEGQNVTLSCEQNLNHDAMYWYRQDPGQGLRLIYYSQIVNDFQKGDIAEGYSVSREKKESFPLTVTSAQKNPTAFYLCASRSIDNEQFFGPGTRLTVL.

This clone was seen more than once but under ten times. The rearrangement uses TRBV6-6 and TRBJ1-3; 8 bases match TRBD1. This CDR3 has 15 residues. Trimming at V came to 2 bases and at J to 4 bases, leaving 4 bases not matched to a gene. The V gene's germline CDR1 is MNHNY and CDR2 SVGAGI (reference sequence). In DNA form, the CDR3 reads TGTGCCAGCAGTTACGGGCAGGGGGCGGGAAACACCATATATTTT. Its protein is CASSYGQGAGNTIYF.

Here the CDR3 DNA reads TGTGCCAGCAGCTTGGGCAGGGACAATGGTGGCTACACCTTC. Translation: CASSLGRDNGGYTF. The chain uses TRBV5-6 and TRBJ1-2; the D gene is possibly TRBD1 (6 bases). Between the trimmed V and J ends, which lost 0 bases and 7 bases, there was a span of 13 bases. CDR1 SGHDT and CDR2 YYEEEE come from the germline V gene. CDR3 length: 14 amino acids. Drawing the rest from reference TRBV5-6 and TRBJ1-2, the complete variable domain is DAGVTQSPTHLIKTRGQQVTLRCSPKSGHDTVSWYQQALGQGPQFIFQYYEEEERQRGNFPDRFSGHQFPNYSSELNVNALLLGDSALYLCASSLGRDNGGYTFGSGTRLTVV.

This chain connects TRBV6-2 or TRBV6-3 to TRBJ2-7, with D perhaps matching TRBD1 (6 bases). The V end lost 6 bases, the J end lost 4 bases, and 13 bases lay between the germline ends. The germline V gene has CDR1 MNHEY and CDR2 SVGEGT. The CDR3 is made up of 13 amino acids. This CDR3 reads CASRPGQPYEQYF. As DNA, the CDR3 is TGTGCCAGCAGGCCTGGACAGCCATACGAGCAGTACTTC.

V is TRBV24-1 and J is TRBJ1-5, with a weak D call TRBD1 (6 bases). CDR1 and CDR2 from the germline V gene are KGHDR and SFDVKD. This CDR3 contains 15 residues. V was cut by 9 bases and J by 6 bases, with 20 bases left in between. CDR3 loop: CATAAGRGRGQPQHF. CDR3 bases: TGTGCCACCGCGGCCGGCAGGGGAAGGGGTCAGCCCCAGCATTTT.

The rearrangement links TRBV7-2 to TRBJ1-3; perhaps TRBD1 as D (6 bases). V lost 3 bases to trimming and J lost 0 bases, with 15 bases between them. This CDR3 has 17 residues. Germline V CDR1 and CDR2: SGHTA, FQGNSA. The CDR3 DNA reads as TGTGCCAGCAGCTTTTTTTCAGGGGCGTACTCTGGAAACACCATATATTTT. It specifies CASSFFSGAYSGNTIYF.

This clone was picked up one time. The chain employs TRBV12-3 or TRBV12-4 and TRBJ2-5, with 7 positions matching TRBD1. Germline trimming cut 5 bases from V and 1 base from J; bases unmatched to any gene: 1. CDR3 length: 13 residues. CDR3 protein: CASSRDSQETQYF. CDR3 coding DNA: TGTGCCAGCAGTCGGGACAGCCAAGAGACCCAGTACTTC.

The V and J genes are TRBV5-5 and TRBJ2-1; TRBD2 agrees at 11 bases. Trimming removed 0 bases from V and 15 bases from J; junction bases left unmatched: 14. Per the germline V gene, CDR1 is SGHKS and CDR2 is YYEKEE (reference sequence). There are 16 residues in the CDR3. The CDR3 DNA follows: TGTGCCAGCAGCTTGGAGTTAGCGGGAGGGCCCCGATATGGGTTCTTC. Translating it yields CASSLELAGGPRYGFF.

The V and J genes are TRBV9 and TRBJ1-5; the match to TRBD1 covers 7 bases. V was pared by 4 bases and J by 0 bases, with 16 bases of the junction left unmatched. CDR3 length equals 19 residues. The germline V gene encodes CDR1 SGDLS and CDR2 YYNGEE. The CDR3 spells CASSPPGGGTENSNQPQHF. The CDR3 coding sequence is TGTGCCAGCAGCCCCCCCGGGGGCGGGACAGAAAATAGCAATCAGCCCCAGCATTTT.

The rearrangement links TRBV20-1 to TRBJ2-1, with D perhaps matching TRBD1 or TRBD2 (5 bases each). Germline V gives CDR1 DFQATT, CDR2 SNEGSKA (reference sequence). Trimming left V 3 bases short and J 3 bases short, with 12 bases between. The CDR3 has 14 amino acids. Here the CDR3 reads CSASGGDGYNEQFF. CDR3 nucleotide sequence: TGCAGTGCTAGTGGGGGAGACGGCTACAATGAGCAGTTCTTC.

This rearrangement joins TRBV28 to TRBJ2-3, with 12 bases that match TRBD1. This CDR3 has 19 amino acids. The trim removed 4 bases at V and 2 bases at J, leaving 13 bases unmatched. Per the germline V gene, CDR1 is MDHEN and CDR2 is SYDVKM. The CDR3 spells CASSSDLGQGALNTDTQYF. The DNA of the CDR3 is TGTGCCAGCAGTTCCGACCTGGGACAGGGGGCCCTTAACACAGATACGCAGTATTTT.